Listed below are T cell receptor beta chains from one sample, sequenced in a study of T cell repertoires in cytomegalovirus infection. These receptors have no identified antigens. A single record per CDR3 protein comes from TCRdb applying MiXCR to the reads. The sample includes nearly 70,000 distinct CDR3 sequences, 20% to 25% of them seen just once. Sequenced sample: PBMCs, sequenced either directly or after in vitro stimulation (not recorded which). The receptors here all came from a human donor in good health (CMV status not recorded). Some clones in this sample may be carry-over from other donors' samples. CDR3s include the opening cysteine and the closing phenylalanine or tryptophan. D genes are given only for firm matches. Expanded clones get a size class; other rows say once, few or many, or leave the size out.

size | length | J | D | V | DNA | CDR3
many | 18 | TRBJ1-1 | - | TRBV7-6 | TGTGCCAGCAGCTTAACAATTTTAGGGTTGGGGGGGGCAACTGAAGCTTTCTTT | CASSLTILGLGGATEAFF
many | 14 | TRBJ2-3 | TRBD2 | TRBV7-2 | TGTGCCAGCAGCTCACTAGCGGGGACAGATACGCAGTATTTT | CASSSLAGTDTQYF
- | 14 | TRBJ2-7 | - | TRBV7-6 | TGTGCCAGCAGTTTTAGCCCTAGCTCCTACGAGCAGTACTTC | CASSFSPSSYEQYF
- | 13 | TRBJ1-3 | - | TRBV12-3/TRBV12-4 | TGTGCCAGCAGTTCACCCACTGGAAACACCATATATTTT | CASSSPTGNTIYF
many | 14 | TRBJ2-4 | - | TRBV5-6 | TGTGCCAGCAGCTACAATCACAGGGCCGACATTCAGTACTTC | CASSYNHRADIQYF
- | 19 | TRBJ2-1 | TRBD2 | TRBV24-1 | TGTGCCACCAGTGATTCGGGACTAGCGCGGATTAGCTCCTACAATGAGCAGTTCTTC | CATSDSGLARISSYNEQFF
once | 15 | TRBJ2-3 | - | TRBV6-2/TRBV6-3 | TGTGCCAGCAGCCTTGGTGGCGGAGGAGGGAATACGCAGTATTTT | CASSLGGGGGNTQYF
few | 15 | TRBJ1-6 | TRBD1 | TRBV6-1 | TGTGCCAGCAGTGAAGCGGGACAGGGGAGTTCACCCCTCCACTTT | CASSEAGQGSSPLHF
- | 20 | TRBJ2-5 | TRBD2 | TRBV6-2/TRBV6-3 | TGTGCCAGCAGTTACTCGCATTTGCTGACTAGCGGGAGAGACGGTGAGACCCAGTACTTC | CASSYSHLLTSGRDGETQYF
many | 15 | TRBJ2-3 | TRBD2 | TRBV6-1 | TGTGCCAGCAGTGAAAGGGCGGGAGGAGCAGATACGCAGTATTTT | CASSERAGGADTQYF
- | 15 | TRBJ1-6 | TRBD1 | TRBV18 | TGTGCCAGCTCGCGGACAGGAAAGGTTAATTCACCCCTCCACTTT | CASSRTGKVNSPLHF
- | 17 | TRBJ1-5 | TRBD1 | TRBV19 | TGTGCCAGTAGTGACTCCCGACAGGGCCCTAGCAATCAGCCCCAGCATTTT | CASSDSRQGPSNQPQHF
- | 14 | TRBJ1-2 | - | TRBV4-1 | TGCGCCAGCAGCCAGCCAAGGGATGCCAGTGGCTACACCTTC | CASSQPRDASGYTF
- | 17 | TRBJ2-3 | TRBD2 | TRBV7-9 | TGTGCCAGCAGCCCCCGACTAGCGGGAGGGGTCACAGATACGCAGTATTTT | CASSPRLAGGVTDTQYF
- | 12 | TRBJ1-5 | - | TRBV12-3/TRBV12-4 | TGTGCCGAGGGGGAAGACAATCAGCCCCAGCATTTT | CAEGEDNQPQHF
- | 12 | TRBJ2-7 | - | TRBV20-1 | TGCAGTGCCCCCGCTGGCAGCAACGAGCAGTACTTC | CSAPAGSNEQYF
- | 13 | TRBJ2-7 | - | TRBV5-6 | TGTGCCAGCAGCCTTGTTTGGAGGGACGAGCAGTACTTC | CASSLVWRDEQYF
many | 17 | TRBJ2-1 | - | TRBV7-2 | TGTGCCAGCAGCTTAGGAGGAAGTCTGCCCTCCTACAATGAGCAGTTCTTC | CASSLGGSLPSYNEQFF
once | 15 | TRBJ2-7 | - | TRBV28 | TGTGCCAGCAGTACCTCGGGACAAGGGGCTAGCGAGCAGTACTTC | CASSTSGQGASEQYF
- | 21 | TRBJ1-1 | - | TRBV6-6 | TGTGCCAGCAGGCTCGTGGGCGAAACGGACATGGGGGTGTTTATGAACACTGAAGCTTTCTTT | CASRLVGETDMGVFMNTEAFF
- | 14 | TRBJ2-2 | - | TRBV4-3 | TGCGCCAGCAGCCAAGCCGGTAGTCCCGGGGAGCTGTTTTTT | CASSQAGSPGELFF
few | 17 | TRBJ1-5 | TRBD1 | TRBV12-3/TRBV12-4 | TGTGCCAGCAGCTTTCGAGGGACAGACAATAGCAATCAGCCCCAGCATTTT | CASSFRGTDNSNQPQHF
few | 14 | TRBJ2-7 | TRBD1 | TRBV6-2/TRBV6-3 | TGTGCCAGCAGTACTGGACAGGGAGGTTACGAGCAGTACTTC | CASSTGQGGYEQYF
many | 14 | TRBJ1-5 | - | TRBV28 | TGTGCCAGCAGCAGGGGCAGAACGAATCAGCCCCAGCATTTT | CASSRGRTNQPQHF
- | 15 | TRBJ1-2 | TRBD1 | TRBV28 | TGTGCCAGCAGTTTAAGGGACAGGGCCCTCAATGGCTACACCTTC | CASSLRDRALNGYTF
- | 14 | TRBJ1-5 | TRBD1 | TRBV5-1 | TGCGCCAGCAGCGTCGGACAGGGGGATCAGCCCCAGCATTTT | CASSVGQGDQPQHF
few | 12 | TRBJ2-3 | - | TRBV6-2/TRBV6-3 | TGTGCCAGCAGTTACCTAGGAGATACGCAGTATTTT | CASSYLGDTQYF
many | 14 | TRBJ2-1 | - | TRBV7-2 | TGTGCCAGCAGCCCCTCTACCTACTACAATGAGCAGTTCTTC | CASSPSTYYNEQFF
few | 15 | TRBJ2-7 | - | TRBV28 | TGTGCCAGCAGCCTCCCAGGGGCGGGGTCCTACGAGCAGTACTTC | CASSLPGAGSYEQYF
many | 11 | TRBJ1-1 | - | TRBV29-1 | TGCAGCGTTCGAATCAACACTGAAGCTTTCTTT | CSVRINTEAFF
- | 16 | TRBJ1-5 | - | TRBV5-4 | TGTGCCAGCAGCCCCACGGTGTGGGACGAGGATCAGCCCCAGCATTTT | CASSPTVWDEDQPQHF
few | 15 | TRBJ2-3 | - | TRBV12-3/TRBV12-4 | TGTGCCAGCAGTTTGGCAGGTTGGGTAACAGATACGCAGTATTTT | CASSLAGWVTDTQYF
few | 19 | TRBJ2-2 | TRBD2 | TRBV28 | TGTGCCAGCGTATCGATTAGACTAGCGGGAGATCGGGGGGCCGGGGAGCTGTTTTTT | CASVSIRLAGDRGAGELFF
few | 16 | TRBJ2-3 | TRBD2 | TRBV6-5 | TGTGCCAGCAGTTATTCAGGACTAGCGGGCACAGATACGCAGTATTTT | CASSYSGLAGTDTQYF
- | 17 | TRBJ2-1 | TRBD2 | TRBV4-3 | TGCGCCAGCAGCCAAGATCTTCTAGCGGGAGGGCCCAATGAGCAGTTCTTC | CASSQDLLAGGPNEQFF
- | 15 | TRBJ2-5 | TRBD1 | TRBV5-4 | TGTGCCAGCAGCCGTCCCGGGACAGGGGAGGAGACCCAGTACTTC | CASSRPGTGEETQYF
few | 19 | TRBJ2-5 | - | TRBV11-2 | TGTGCCAGCAGCCCATTAAAGGGATTACCCCCATTAGACCAAGAGACCCAGTACTTC | CASSPLKGLPPLDQETQYF
many | 14 | TRBJ2-4 | - | TRBV6-1 | TGTGCCAGCAGTGACAGGGAAGGCAAAAACATTCAGTACTTC | CASSDREGKNIQYF
- | 17 | TRBJ2-1 | TRBD1 | TRBV7-9 | TGTGCCAGCAGCTTACCCCGTCGGACAGGGGGCTACAATGAGCAGTTCTTC | CASSLPRRTGGYNEQFF
- | 16 | TRBJ2-2 | TRBD2 | TRBV5-4 | TGTGCCAGCAGCGGGGGACTAGCGGTTAACACCGGGGAGCTGTTTTTT | CASSGGLAVNTGELFF
- | 14 | TRBJ2-7 | - | TRBV4-1 | TGCGCCAGCAGCCAAGTAGGCTCGACGGGCGAGCAGTACTTC | CASSQVGSTGEQYF
few | 13 | TRBJ2-3 | - | TRBV19 | TGTGCCAGCAAAGCCGCAGGGACAGATACGCAGTATTTT | CASKAAGTDTQYF
many | 15 | TRBJ2-1 | - | TRBV7-9 | TGTGCCAGCAGCTTTGAGAGCCTCGGGTACAATGAGCAGTTCTTC | CASSFESLGYNEQFF
few | 12 | TRBJ2-1 | - | TRBV7-9 | TGTGCCAGCAGATTCACCTACAATGAGCAGTTCTTC | CASRFTYNEQFF
few | 16 | TRBJ2-7 | TRBD2 | TRBV20-1 | TGCAGTGCTAGAGGACTAGCGGTCCAACCCGCCTACGAGCAGTACTTC | CSARGLAVQPAYEQYF
few | 13 | TRBJ2-7 | - | TRBV6-5 | TGTGCCAGCAGTTACTCGACCAGGGAGGAGCAGTACTTC | CASSYSTREEQYF
- | 15 | TRBJ2-2 | - | TRBV6-1 | TGTGCCAGCAGTGAAGTCGCAGGGTTCACCGGGGAGCTGTTTTTT | CASSEVAGFTGELFF
few | 16 | TRBJ1-1 | - | TRBV7-3 | TGTGCCAGCAGCTTAGATACTCGGCAGATGAACACTGAAGCTTTCTTT | CASSLDTRQMNTEAFF
- | 14 | TRBJ2-7 | - | TRBV4-3 | TGCGCCAGCAGTCAAAGGGGGGGATCCTACGAGCAGTACTTC | CASSQRGGSYEQYF
many | 15 | TRBJ1-5 | TRBD1 | TRBV7-2 | TGTGCCAGCAGCTTACAGGGGGCAAATCAGCAGCCCCAGCATTTT | CASSLQGANQQPQHF
many | 15 | TRBJ2-3 | TRBD2 | TRBV7-2 | TGTGCCAGCAGCTTAGGAGCGGGAGGCACAGATACGCAGTATTTT | CASSLGAGGTDTQYF
few | 15 | TRBJ2-1 | - | TRBV11-3 | TGTGCCAGCAGCTTAGGAACGAACTCCTACAATGAGCAGTTCTTC | CASSLGTNSYNEQFF
few | 15 | TRBJ1-1 | - | TRBV2 | TGTGCCAGCAGTGATCGGGTCAGCCCGAGGGGTAGAGCTTTCTTT | CASSDRVSPRGRAFF
few | 13 | TRBJ1-1 | TRBD1 | TRBV10-3 | TGTGCCATCAGGGACAGGGCCCGCACTGAAGCTTTCTTT | CAIRDRARTEAFF
few | 12 | TRBJ1-1 | - | TRBV19 | TGTGCCAGTAGTTCCCCGTGGACTGAAGCTTTCTTT | CASSSPWTEAFF
few | 12 | TRBJ1-4 | - | TRBV11-3 | TGTGCCAGCAGCTTAGTAGAAGAAAAACTGTTTTTT | CASSLVEEKLFF
- | 18 | TRBJ2-5 | TRBD2 | TRBV28 | TGTGCCAGCAGTCTTCGCCGGACTAGCGGGAGTTGGCGGGAGACCCAGTACTTC | CASSLRRTSGSWRETQYF
- | 14 | TRBJ2-7 | - | TRBV5-1 | TGCGCCAGCAGCTTGGCCCCGGGATCCTACGAGCAGTACTTC | CASSLAPGSYEQYF
few | 12 | TRBJ1-1 | - | TRBV6-2/TRBV6-3 | TGTGCCAGCAGAGACCCGGGGACTGAAGCTTTCTTT | CASRDPGTEAFF
few | 14 | TRBJ2-2 | - | TRBV11-2 | TGTGCCAGCAGCTTAGACAGGGTCGCCGGGGAGCTGTTTTTT | CASSLDRVAGELFF